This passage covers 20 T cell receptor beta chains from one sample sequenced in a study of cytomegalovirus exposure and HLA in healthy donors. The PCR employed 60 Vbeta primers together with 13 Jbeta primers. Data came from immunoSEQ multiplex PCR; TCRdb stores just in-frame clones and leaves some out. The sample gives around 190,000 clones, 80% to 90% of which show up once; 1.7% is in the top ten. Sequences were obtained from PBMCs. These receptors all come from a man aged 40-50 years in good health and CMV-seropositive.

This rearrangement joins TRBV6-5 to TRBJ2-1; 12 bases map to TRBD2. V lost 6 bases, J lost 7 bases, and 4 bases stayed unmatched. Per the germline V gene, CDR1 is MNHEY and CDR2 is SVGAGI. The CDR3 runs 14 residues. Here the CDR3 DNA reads TGTGCCAGCAGGAGGACTAGCGGGAATAATGAGCAGTTCTTC. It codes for CASRRTSGNNEQFF.

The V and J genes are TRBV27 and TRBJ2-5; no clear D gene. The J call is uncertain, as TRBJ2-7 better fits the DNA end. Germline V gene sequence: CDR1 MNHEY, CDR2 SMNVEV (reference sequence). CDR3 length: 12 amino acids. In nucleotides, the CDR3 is TGTGCCAGCAGTCCACGCCTAGGCGAGCAGTACTTC. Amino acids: CASSPRLGEQYF.

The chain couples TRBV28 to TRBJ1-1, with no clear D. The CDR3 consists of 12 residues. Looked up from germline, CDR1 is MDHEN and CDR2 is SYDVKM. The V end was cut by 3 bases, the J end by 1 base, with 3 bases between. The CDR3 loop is CASSFGNTEAFF. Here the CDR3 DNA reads TGTGCCAGCAGTTTCGGGAACACTGAAGCTTTCTTT.

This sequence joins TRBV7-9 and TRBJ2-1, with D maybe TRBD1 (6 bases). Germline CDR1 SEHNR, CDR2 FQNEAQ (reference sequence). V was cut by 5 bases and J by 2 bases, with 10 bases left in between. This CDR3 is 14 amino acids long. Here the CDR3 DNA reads TGTGCCAGCAGCCCAGGGGAACCCTACAATGAGCAGTTCTTC. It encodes CASSPGEPYNEQFF.

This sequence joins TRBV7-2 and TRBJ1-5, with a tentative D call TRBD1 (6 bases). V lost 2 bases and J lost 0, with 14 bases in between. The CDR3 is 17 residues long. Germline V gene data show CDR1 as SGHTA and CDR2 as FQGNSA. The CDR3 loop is CASSLLPGAFSNQPQHF. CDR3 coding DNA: TGTGCCAGCAGCTTACTGCCAGGGGCGTTTAGCAATCAGCCCCAGCATTTT.

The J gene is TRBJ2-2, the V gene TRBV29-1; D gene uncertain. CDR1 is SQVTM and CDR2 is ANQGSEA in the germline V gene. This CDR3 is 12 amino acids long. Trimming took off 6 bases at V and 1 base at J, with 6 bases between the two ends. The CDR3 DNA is TGCAGCGTGGCAGGGAACACCGGGGAGCTGTTTTTT. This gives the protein CSVAGNTGELFF.

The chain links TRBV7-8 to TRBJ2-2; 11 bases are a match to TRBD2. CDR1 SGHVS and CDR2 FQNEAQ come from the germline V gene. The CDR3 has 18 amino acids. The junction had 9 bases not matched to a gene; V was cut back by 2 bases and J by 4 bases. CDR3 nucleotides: TGTGCCAGCAGCTTAATCTTAGCGGGAGGGCGGGGCACCGGGGAGCTGTTTTTT. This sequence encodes CASSLILAGGRGTGELFF. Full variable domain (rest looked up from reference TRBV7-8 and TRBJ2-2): GAGVSQSPRYKVAKRGQDVALRCDPISGHVSLFWYQQALGQGPEFLTYFQNEAQLDKSGLPSDRFFAERPEGSVSTLKIQRTQQEDSAVYLCASSLILAGGRGTGELFFGEGSRLTVL.

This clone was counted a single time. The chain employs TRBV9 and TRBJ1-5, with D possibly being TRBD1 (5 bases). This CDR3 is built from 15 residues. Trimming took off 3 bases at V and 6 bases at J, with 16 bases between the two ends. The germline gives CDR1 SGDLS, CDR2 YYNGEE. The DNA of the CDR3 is TGTGCCAGCAGCGCCGGGGGTCTAACAGTTCAGCCCCAGCATTTT. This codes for CASSAGGLTVQPQHF.

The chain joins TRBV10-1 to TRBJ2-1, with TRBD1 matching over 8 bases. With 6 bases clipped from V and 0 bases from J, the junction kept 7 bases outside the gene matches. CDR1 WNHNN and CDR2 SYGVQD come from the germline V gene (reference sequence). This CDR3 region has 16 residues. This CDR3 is CASRDTGGCSYNEQFF. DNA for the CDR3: TGCGCCAGCAGGGATACAGGGGGTTGCTCCTACAATGAGCAGTTCTTC.

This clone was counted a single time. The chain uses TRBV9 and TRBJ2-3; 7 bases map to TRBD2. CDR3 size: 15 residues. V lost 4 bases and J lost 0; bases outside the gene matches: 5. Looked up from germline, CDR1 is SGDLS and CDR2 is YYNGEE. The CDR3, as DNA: TGTGCCAGCAGCTCTCAGACTAGCAGCACAGATACGCAGTATTTT. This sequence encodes CASSSQTSSTDTQYF.

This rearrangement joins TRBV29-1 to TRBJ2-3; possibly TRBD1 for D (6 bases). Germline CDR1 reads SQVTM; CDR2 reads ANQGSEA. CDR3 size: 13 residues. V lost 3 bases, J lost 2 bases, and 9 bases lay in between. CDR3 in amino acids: CSVDGQTTDTQYF. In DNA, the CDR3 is TGCAGCGTTGACGGACAGACCACAGATACGCAGTATTTT.

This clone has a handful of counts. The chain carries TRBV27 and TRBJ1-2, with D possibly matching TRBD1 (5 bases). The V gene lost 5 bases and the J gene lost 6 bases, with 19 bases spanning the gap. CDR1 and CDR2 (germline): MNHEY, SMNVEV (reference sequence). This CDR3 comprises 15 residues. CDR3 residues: CASSHTRQSWNGYTF. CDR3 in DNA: TGTGCCAGCAGTCACACTCGACAGAGTTGGAATGGCTACACCTTC.

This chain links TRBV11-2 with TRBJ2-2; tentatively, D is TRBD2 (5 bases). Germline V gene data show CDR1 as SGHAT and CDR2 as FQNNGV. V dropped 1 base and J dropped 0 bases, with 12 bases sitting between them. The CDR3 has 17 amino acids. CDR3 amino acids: CASSLGPGGPNTGELFF. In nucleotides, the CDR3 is TGTGCCAGCAGCTTAGGTCCCGGAGGCCCGAACACCGGGGAGCTGTTTTTT. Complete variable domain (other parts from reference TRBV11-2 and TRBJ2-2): EAGVAQSPRYKIIEKRQSVAFWCNPISGHATLYWYQQILGQGPKLLIQFQNNGVVDDSQLPKDRFSAERLKGVDSTLKIQPAKLEDSAVYLCASSLGPGGPNTGELFFGEGSRLTVL.

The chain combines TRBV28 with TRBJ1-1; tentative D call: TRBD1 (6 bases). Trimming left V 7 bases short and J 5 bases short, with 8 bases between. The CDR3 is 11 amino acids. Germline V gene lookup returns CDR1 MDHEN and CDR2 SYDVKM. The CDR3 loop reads CASKGGTEAFF. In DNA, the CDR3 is TGTGCCAGCAAGGGGGGGACTGAAGCTTTCTTT.

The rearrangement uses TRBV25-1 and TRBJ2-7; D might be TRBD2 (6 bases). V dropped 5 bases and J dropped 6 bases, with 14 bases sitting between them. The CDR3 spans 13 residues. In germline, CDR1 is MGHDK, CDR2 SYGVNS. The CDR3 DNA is TGTGCCAGCAGTATCGGGACCGGGGGCGAGCAGTACTTC. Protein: CASSIGTGGEQYF.

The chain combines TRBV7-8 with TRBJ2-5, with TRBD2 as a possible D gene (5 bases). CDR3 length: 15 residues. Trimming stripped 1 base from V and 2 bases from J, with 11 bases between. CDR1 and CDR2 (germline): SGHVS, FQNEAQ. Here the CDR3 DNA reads TGTGCCAGCAGCTTAGGCGGGTACCTACAAGAGACCCAGTACTTC. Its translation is CASSLGGYLQETQYF. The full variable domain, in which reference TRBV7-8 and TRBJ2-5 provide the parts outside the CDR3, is GAGVSQSPRYKVAKRGQDVALRCDPISGHVSLFWYQQALGQGPEFLTYFQNEAQLDKSGLPSDRFFAERPEGSVSTLKIQRTQQEDSAVYLCASSLGGYLQETQYFGPGTRLLVL.

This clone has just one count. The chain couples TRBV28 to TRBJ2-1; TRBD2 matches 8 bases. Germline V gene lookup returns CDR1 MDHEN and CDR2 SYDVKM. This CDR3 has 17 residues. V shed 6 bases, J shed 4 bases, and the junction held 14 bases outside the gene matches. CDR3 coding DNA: TGTGCCAGCAGGAACTCCGGGGTAGCGGGAAGATACAATGAGCAGTTCTTC. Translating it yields CASRNSGVAGRYNEQFF.

In DNA form, the CDR3 reads TGTGCCAGCTCACCACCAGGGGCAGGGAGGGACACCGGGGAGCTGTTTTTT. Protein product: CASSPPGAGRDTGELFF. J is TRBJ2-2 and V is TRBV18, with TRBD2 matching 7 bases. V shed 0 bases, J shed 3 bases, and the junction held 7 bases outside the gene matches. Per the germline V gene, CDR1 is KGHSH and CDR2 is LQKENI. This CDR3 has 17 residues.

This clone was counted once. The CDR3 DNA is TGTGCCAGCAGTCACAGGGGGCCGAACACTGAAGCTTTCTTT. Translating it yields CASSHRGPNTEAFF. V usage is TRBV6-5 and J usage is TRBJ1-1, with TRBD1 matching 9 bases. Trimming removed 5 bases from V and 1 base from J; junction bases left unmatched: 2. Germline lookup yields CDR1 MNHEY and CDR2 SVGAGI. The length of the CDR3 is 14 residues.

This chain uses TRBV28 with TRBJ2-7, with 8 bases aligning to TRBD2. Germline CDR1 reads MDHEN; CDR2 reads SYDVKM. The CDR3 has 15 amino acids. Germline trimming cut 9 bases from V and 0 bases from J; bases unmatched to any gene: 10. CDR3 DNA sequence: TGTGCCAGTGGTGGTAGCGGGGTCCCCTCCTACGAGCAGTACTTC. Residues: CASGGSGVPSYEQYF.